This record looks at one TCR beta chain sequence and its context. The antigen is unknown. The data stem from a study of T cell responses to AZD1222 COVID-19 vaccine. Study-wide background: Pooled in the analysis were second doses at about 4 or about 12 weeks. The study, taken as a whole, reports: Donors were mostly white British, more females; clonal diversity possibly underestimated. Every sample of the repertoires postdated the peak T cell response.

The table came from immunoSEQ multiplex PCR; TCRdb's copy has only in-frame clones and leaves some out. This sample has 150,000 or so clones; more than 90% occur once, and the top ten carry about 3%. The clonotype was recovered from an adult in good health. The sample was peripheral blood, taken on day 0 of AZD1222 vaccination.

The CDR3 DNA follows: TGCAGTGCTAGTAGCAGGGGCTCTGGAAACACCATATATTTT. This codes for CSASSRGSGNTIYF. The chain combines TRBV20-1 with TRBJ1-3; weak D call: TRBD1 (6 bases). Per the germline V gene, CDR1 is DFQATT and CDR2 is SNEGSKA (reference sequence). The ends were cut back, 3 bases at V and 0 bases at J, with 9 bases in the middle. CDR3 length: 14 amino acids.